This T cell receptor (beta chain) was found in a study of yellow fever vaccine responses in identical twins. This clonotype turned up a few times. One entry per CDR3 protein, called by TCRdb with MiXCR from the RT-PCR reads. The data contain some 3,500 distinct CDR3 sequences, more than 75% of them singletons. The CDR3 spans 15 residues. V shed 4 bases and J 2 bases; nucleotides not matched to a gene: 5. Per the germline V gene, CDR1 is KGHSH and CDR2 is LQKENI. The sample here was T cells from blood (PBMCs), unsorted or a sorted subset (not recorded which), taken before or after yellow fever vaccination (not recorded which). The source is a woman between 18 and 30 years old who received the yellow fever vaccine. The genes are TRBV18 and TRBJ2-3; 8 bases line up with TRBD1. CDR3 sequence reads: CASSRTGTITDTQYF. The CDR3 DNA is TGTGCCAGCTCACGGACAGGGACAATCACAGATACGCAGTATTTT.